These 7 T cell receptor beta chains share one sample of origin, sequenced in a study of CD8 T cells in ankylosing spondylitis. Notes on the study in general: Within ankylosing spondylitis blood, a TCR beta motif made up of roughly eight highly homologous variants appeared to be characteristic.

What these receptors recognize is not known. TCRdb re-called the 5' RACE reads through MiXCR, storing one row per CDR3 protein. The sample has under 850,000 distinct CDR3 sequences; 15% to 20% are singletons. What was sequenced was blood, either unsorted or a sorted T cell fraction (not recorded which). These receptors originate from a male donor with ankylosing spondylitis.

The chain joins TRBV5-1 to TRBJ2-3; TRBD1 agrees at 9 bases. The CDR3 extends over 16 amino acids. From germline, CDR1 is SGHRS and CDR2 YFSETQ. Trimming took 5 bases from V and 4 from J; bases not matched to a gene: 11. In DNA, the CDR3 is TGCGCCAGCAGATCCGGGACAGGGTACCTGTCAGATACGCAGTATTTT. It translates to CASRSGTGYLSDTQYF.

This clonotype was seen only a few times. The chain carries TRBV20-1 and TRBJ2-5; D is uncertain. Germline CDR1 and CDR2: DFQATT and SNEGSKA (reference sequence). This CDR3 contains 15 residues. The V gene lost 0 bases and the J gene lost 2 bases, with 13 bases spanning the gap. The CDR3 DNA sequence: TGCAGTGCTAGAGATGGGGTGGCAGCGCAAGAGACCCAGTACTTC. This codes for CSARDGVAAQETQYF.

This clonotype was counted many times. This CDR3 reads CSVGTGLNTEAFF. Written as DNA, the CDR3 is TGCAGCGTTGGGACAGGCCTGAACACTGAAGCTTTCTTT. V gene TRBV29-1 combines with J gene TRBJ1-1, with 7 bases fitting TRBD1. Per the germline V gene, CDR1 is SQVTM and CDR2 is ANQGSEA. The CDR3 has 13 residues. The junction had 2 bases not matched to a gene; V was cut back by 4 bases and J by 0 bases.

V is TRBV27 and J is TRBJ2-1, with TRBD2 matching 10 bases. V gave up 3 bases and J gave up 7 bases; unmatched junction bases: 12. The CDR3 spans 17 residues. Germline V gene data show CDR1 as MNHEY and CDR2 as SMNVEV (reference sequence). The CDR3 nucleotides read TGTGCCAGCAGTTTCCGCCGTCCCGGGACTAGCGTTAATGAGCAGTTCTTC. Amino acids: CASSFRRPGTSVNEQFF.

This CDR3 reads CASSLGSGKTWSTDTQYF. The CDR3 DNA follows: TGTGCCAGCAGCTTAGGTAGCGGGAAAACGTGGAGCACAGATACGCAGTATTTT. The chain carries TRBV7-6 and TRBJ2-3; 8 bases map to TRBD2. V dropped 1 base and J dropped 0; count of bases not matched to a gene: 9. The CDR3 runs 18 residues. CDR1 SGHVS and CDR2 FNYEAQ come from the germline V gene.

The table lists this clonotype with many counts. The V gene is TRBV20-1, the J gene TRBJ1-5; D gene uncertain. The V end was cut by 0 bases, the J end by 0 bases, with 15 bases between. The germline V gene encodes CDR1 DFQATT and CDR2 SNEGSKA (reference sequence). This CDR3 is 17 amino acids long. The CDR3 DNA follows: TGCAGTGCTAGAGATCGTACAGCTCAATATAGCAATCAGCCCCAGCATTTT. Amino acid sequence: CSARDRTAQYSNQPQHF.

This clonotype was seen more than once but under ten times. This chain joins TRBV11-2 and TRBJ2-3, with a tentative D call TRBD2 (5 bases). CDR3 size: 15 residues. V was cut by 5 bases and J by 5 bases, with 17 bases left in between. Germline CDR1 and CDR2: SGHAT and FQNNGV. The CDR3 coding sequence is TGTGCCAGCAGCCAGAGACTAAAACGGGGAGATACGCAGTATTTT. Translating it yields CASSQRLKRGDTQYF.